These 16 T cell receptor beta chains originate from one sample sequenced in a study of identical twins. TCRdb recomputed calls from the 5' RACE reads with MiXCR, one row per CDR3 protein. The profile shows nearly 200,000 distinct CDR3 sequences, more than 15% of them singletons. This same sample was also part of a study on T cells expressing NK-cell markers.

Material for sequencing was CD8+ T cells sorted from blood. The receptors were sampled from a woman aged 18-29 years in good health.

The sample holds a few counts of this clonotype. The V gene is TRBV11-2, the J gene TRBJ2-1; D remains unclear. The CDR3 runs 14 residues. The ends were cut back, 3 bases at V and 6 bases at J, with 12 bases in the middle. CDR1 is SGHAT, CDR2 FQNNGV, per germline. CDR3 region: CASSFVVPGNEQFF. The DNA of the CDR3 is TGTGCCAGCAGCTTTGTGGTCCCGGGCAATGAGCAGTTCTTC.

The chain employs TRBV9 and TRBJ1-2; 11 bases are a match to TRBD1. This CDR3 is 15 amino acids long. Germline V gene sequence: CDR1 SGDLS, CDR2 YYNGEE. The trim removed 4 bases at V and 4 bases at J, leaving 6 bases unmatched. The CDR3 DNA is TGTGCCAGCAGCCCTCGGACAGGGGGCAGCTATGGCTACACCTTC. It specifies CASSPRTGGSYGYTF.

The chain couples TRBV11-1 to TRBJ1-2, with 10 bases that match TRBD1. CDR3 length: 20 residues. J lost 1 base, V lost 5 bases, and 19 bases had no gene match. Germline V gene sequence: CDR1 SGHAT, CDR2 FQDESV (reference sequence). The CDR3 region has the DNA TGTGCCAGCAGCCTAGAGCTGGGCTTGGGGACAGGGGCCGTTAACTATGGCTACACCTTC. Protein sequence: CASSLELGLGTGAVNYGYTF.

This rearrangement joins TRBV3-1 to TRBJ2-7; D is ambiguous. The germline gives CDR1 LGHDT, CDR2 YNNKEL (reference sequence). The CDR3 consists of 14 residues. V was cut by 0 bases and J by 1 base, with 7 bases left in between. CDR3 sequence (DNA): TGTGCCAGCAGCCAAGATTCCCATTCCTACGAGCAGTACTTC. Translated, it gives CASSQDSHSYEQYF.

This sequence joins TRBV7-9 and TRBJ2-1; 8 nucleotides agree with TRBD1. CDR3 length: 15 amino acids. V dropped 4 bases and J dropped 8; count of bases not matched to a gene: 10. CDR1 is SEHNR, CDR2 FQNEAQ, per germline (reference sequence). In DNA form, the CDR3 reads TGTGCCAGCAGCTATCAAGACAGGGGTTTATATGAGCAGTTCTTC. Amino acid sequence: CASSYQDRGLYEQFF. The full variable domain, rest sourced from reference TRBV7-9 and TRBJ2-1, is DTGVSQNPRHKITKRGQNVTFRCDPISEHNRLYWYRQTLGQGPEFLTYFQNEAQLEKSRLLSDRFSAERPKGSFSTLEIQRTEQGDSAMYLCASSYQDRGLYEQFFGPGTRLTVL.

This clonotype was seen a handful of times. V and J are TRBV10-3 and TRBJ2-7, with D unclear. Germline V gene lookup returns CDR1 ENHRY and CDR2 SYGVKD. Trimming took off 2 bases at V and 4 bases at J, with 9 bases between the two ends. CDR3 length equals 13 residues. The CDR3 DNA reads TGTGCCATCAGTGAGCAGGAAGGGTACGAGCAGTACTTC. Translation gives CAISEQEGYEQYF.

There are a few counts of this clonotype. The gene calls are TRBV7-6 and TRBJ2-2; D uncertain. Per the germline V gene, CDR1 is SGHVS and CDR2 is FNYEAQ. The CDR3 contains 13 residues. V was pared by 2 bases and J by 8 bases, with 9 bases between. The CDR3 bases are TGTGCCAGCAGCTTAAAGTTCTCGGGGGAGCTGTTTTTT. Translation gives CASSLKFSGELFF.

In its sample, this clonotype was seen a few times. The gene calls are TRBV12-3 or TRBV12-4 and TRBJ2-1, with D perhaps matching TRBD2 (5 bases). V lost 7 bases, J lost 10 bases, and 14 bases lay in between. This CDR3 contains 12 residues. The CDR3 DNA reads TGTGCCAGCACCAATAGTGAGGGAGAGCAGTTCTTC. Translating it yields CASTNSEGEQFF.

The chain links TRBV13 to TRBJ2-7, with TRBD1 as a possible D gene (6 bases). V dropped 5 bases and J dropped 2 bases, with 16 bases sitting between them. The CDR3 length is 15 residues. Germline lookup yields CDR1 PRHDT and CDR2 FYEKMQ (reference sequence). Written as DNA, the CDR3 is TGTGCCAGCAGCCGTTCAGGGGCGCCCGCCTACGAGCAGTACTTC. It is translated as CASSRSGAPAYEQYF. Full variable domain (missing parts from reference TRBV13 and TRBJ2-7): AAGVIQSPRHLIKEKRETATLKCYPIPRHDTVYWYQQGPGQDPQFLISFYEKMQSDKGSIPDRFSAQQFSDYHSELNMSSLELGDSALYFCASSRSGAPAYEQYFGPGTRLTVT.

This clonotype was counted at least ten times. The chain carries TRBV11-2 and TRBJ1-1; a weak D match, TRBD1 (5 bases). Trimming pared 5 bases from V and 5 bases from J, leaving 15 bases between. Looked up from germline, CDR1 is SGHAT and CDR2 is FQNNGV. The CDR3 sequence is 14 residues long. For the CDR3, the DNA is TGTGCCAGCAGCATCCCAGGGACTATGACTGAAGCTTTCTTT. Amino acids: CASSIPGTMTEAFF. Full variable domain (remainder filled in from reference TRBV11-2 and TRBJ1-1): EAGVAQSPRYKIIEKRQSVAFWCNPISGHATLYWYQQILGQGPKLLIQFQNNGVVDDSQLPKDRFSAERLKGVDSTLKIQPAKLEDSAVYLCASSIPGTMTEAFFGQGTRLTVV.

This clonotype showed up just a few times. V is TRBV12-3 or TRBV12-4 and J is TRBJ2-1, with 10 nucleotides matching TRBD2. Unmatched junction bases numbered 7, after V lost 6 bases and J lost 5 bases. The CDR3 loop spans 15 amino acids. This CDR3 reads CASSELAGHDNEQFF. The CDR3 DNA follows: TGTGCCAGCAGCGAACTAGCGGGGCATGACAATGAGCAGTTCTTC.

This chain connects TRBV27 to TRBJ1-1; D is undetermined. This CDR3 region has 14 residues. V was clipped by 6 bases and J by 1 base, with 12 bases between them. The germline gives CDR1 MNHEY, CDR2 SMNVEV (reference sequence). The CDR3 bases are TGTGCCAGCAGCCCAGGACTGCCGAACACTGAAGCTTTCTTT. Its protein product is CASSPGLPNTEAFF.

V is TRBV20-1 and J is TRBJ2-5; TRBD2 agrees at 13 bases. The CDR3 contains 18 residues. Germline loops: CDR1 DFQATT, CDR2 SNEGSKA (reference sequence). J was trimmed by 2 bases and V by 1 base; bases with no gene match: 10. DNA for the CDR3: TGCAGTGCTAGAGGGAGACTAGCGGGGGGCCGACTTCAAGAGACCCAGTACTTC. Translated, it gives CSARGRLAGGRLQETQYF.

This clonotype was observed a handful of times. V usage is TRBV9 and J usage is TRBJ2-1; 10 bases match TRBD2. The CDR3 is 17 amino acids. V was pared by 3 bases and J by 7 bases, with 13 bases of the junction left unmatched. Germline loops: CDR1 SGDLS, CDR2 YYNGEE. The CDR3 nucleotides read TGTGCCAGCAGCGAGCCGAAAGAAGCGGGGGGGCCAAATGAGCAGTTCTTC. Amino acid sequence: CASSEPKEAGGPNEQFF.

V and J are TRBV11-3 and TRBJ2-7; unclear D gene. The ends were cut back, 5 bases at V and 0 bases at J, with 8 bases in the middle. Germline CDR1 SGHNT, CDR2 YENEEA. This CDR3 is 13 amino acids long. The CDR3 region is CASSPESSYEQYF. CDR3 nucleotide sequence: TGTGCCAGCAGCCCGGAGAGCTCCTACGAGCAGTACTTC.

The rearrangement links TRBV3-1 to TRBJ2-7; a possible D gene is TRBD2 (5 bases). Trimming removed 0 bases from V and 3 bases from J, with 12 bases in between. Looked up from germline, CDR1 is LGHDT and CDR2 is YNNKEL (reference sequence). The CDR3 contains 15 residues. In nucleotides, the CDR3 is TGTGCCAGCAGCCAAGATAGGAGCGGAGTCTACGAGCAGTACTTC. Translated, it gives CASSQDRSGVYEQYF.